These T cell receptor beta chains were read from a single sample in a study of T cells after yellow fever vaccination. TCRdb reprocessed the 5' RACE reads via MiXCR and lists one record per CDR3 protein. In the table there are 140,000 to 150,000 distinct CDR3 sequences, less than 8.5% of which are singletons. The material was CD4+ T cells sorted from PBMCs, obtained 10 days after the yellow fever booster vaccination. All receptors derive from a man in his thirties or forties who received the YFV17D yellow fever vaccine. Each CDR3 is given with its conserved first and last residue. Each record gives: J gene, V gene, D gene, clone size, CDR3 DNA, CDR3 protein. A D gene is named only where the DNA matches it firmly. The listing skips clone size in some rows; elsewhere it reads once, few, many or a size class.

J gene: TRBJ2-1
V gene: TRBV5-5
D gene: NA
clone size: few
CDR3 DNA: TGTGCCAGCAGCTCGGGACACGGCTCCTACAATGAGCAGTTCTTC
CDR3 protein: CASSSGHGSYNEQFF

J gene: TRBJ2-5
V gene: TRBV20-1
D gene: NA
clone size: NA
CDR3 DNA: TGCAGTGCCACGCCCTTGCGCGGGGAACAAGAGACCCAGTACTTC
CDR3 protein: CSATPLRGEQETQYF

J gene: TRBJ2-2
V gene: TRBV12-3/TRBV12-4
D gene: NA
clone size: many
CDR3 DNA: TGTGCCAGCAGTTTCAATCAGTACACCGGGGAGCTGTTTTTT
CDR3 protein: CASSFNQYTGELFF

J gene: TRBJ2-5
V gene: TRBV5-1
D gene: NA
clone size: many
CDR3 DNA: TGCGCCAGCAGCACCGGGGCGTACCAAGAGACCCAGTACTTC
CDR3 protein: CASSTGAYQETQYF

J gene: TRBJ1-2
V gene: TRBV20-1
D gene: TRBD1
clone size: NA
CDR3 DNA: TGCAGTGCTAGCAACGACAGGGCGGGAGGCTACACCTTC
CDR3 protein: CSASNDRAGGYTF

J gene: TRBJ2-7
V gene: TRBV5-1
D gene: NA
clone size: many
CDR3 DNA: TGCGCCAGCAGCTTGGGGTCGACCGAGCAGTACTTC
CDR3 protein: CASSLGSTEQYF

J gene: TRBJ2-5
V gene: TRBV7-2
D gene: NA
clone size: many
CDR3 DNA: TGTGCCAGCAGCCCCTACGGAGAGACCCAGTACTTC
CDR3 protein: CASSPYGETQYF

J gene: TRBJ1-1
V gene: TRBV30
D gene: NA
clone size: few
CDR3 DNA: TGTGCCAGCGGACGATCGGCTCAAGCTTTCTTT
CDR3 protein: CASGRSAQAFF

J gene: TRBJ2-2
V gene: TRBV20-1
D gene: NA
clone size: many
CDR3 DNA: TGCAGTGCTCTCCACACCGGGGAGCTGTTTTTT
CDR3 protein: CSALHTGELFF

J gene: TRBJ2-5
V gene: TRBV20-1
D gene: NA
clone size: many
CDR3 DNA: TGCAGTGCTCCAGACACGGTTGTGGGAGAGACCCAGTACTTC
CDR3 protein: CSAPDTVVGETQYF

J gene: TRBJ2-7
V gene: TRBV7-2
D gene: TRBD2
clone size: many
CDR3 DNA: TGTGCCAGCAGCTTAAGCGGGAACACCTACGAGCAGTACTTC
CDR3 protein: CASSLSGNTYEQYF

J gene: TRBJ2-1
V gene: TRBV7-8
D gene: NA
clone size: many
CDR3 DNA: TGTGCCAGCAGCTTAAGCCCTAGGTATGAGCAGTTCTTC
CDR3 protein: CASSLSPRYEQFF

J gene: TRBJ2-2
V gene: TRBV20-1
D gene: TRBD2
clone size: many
CDR3 DNA: TGCAGTGCTAGAGACTTGACTAGCCGCACCGGGGAGCTGTTTTTT
CDR3 protein: CSARDLTSRTGELFF